These 32 T cell receptor beta chains originate from one sample sequenced in a study of T cells in Graves' hyperthyroidism and ophthalmopathy. Amplification targeted TCR beta CDR3 regions from RNA transcripts. Primed by the HTBI set, a first-round RT-PCR was run on the TCR CDR3. TCRdb used MiXCR to reprocess the multiplex PCR reads, holding one entry per CDR3 protein. The sample holds 500,000 to 650,000 distinct CDR3 sequences; 40% to 50% are singletons and the top ten take 44%. Sequenced input: peripheral blood or thyroid tissue (not recorded which). Receptors were obtained from an adult woman with Graves' disease, either hyperthyroidism or ophthalmopathy (not recorded which).

This clonotype was counted at least ten times. In nucleotides, the CDR3 is TGTGCCAGCAGCATTACACAGGGGGATCCCTACGAGCAGTACTTC. It yields the protein CASSITQGDPYEQYF. The chain joins TRBV7-2 to TRBJ2-7, with 8 bases aligning to TRBD1. The CDR3 loop spans 15 amino acids. Trimming at V came to 5 bases and at J to 2 bases, leaving 8 bases not matched to a gene. Per germline, CDR1 SGHTA and CDR2 FQGNSA.

The chain combines TRBV29-1 with TRBJ2-7; tentative D call: TRBD1 (5 bases). V gave up 3 bases and J gave up 5 bases, with 14 bases separating them. The CDR3 loop spans 13 amino acids. Germline-derived CDR1 and CDR2 are SQVTM and ANQGSEA. The CDR3 here is CSVDRAGSHEQYF. The CDR3 DNA reads TGCAGCGTTGACAGGGCAGGTTCCCACGAGCAGTACTTC.

This clonotype was observed at least ten times. One end of the junction does not line up with germline, which may come from a read error. This chain joins TRBV7-8 and TRBJ2-5; 8 bases map to TRBD1. Germline V gene data show CDR1 as SGHVS and CDR2 as FQNEAQ. This CDR3 is built from 15 residues. The CDR3 sequence is CAGSLTGGFQETQYF. The CDR3 nucleotides are TGTGCCGGCAGCCTTACAGGGGGGTTCCAAGAGACCCAGTACTTC.

The CDR3 loop reads CSAGGGFF. The CDR3 coding sequence is TGCAGTGCAGGGGGGGGGTTTTTT. The rearrangement joins TRBV20-1 to TRBJ2-2; a possible D gene is TRBD2 (7 bases). With 6 bases removed from V and 16 bases from J, the gap between germline ends came to 9 bases. The germline V gene encodes CDR1 DFQATT and CDR2 SNEGSKA (reference sequence). The CDR3 totals 8 residues.

This clonotype was seen only a few times. This rearrangement joins TRBV24-1 to TRBJ2-7; D is unclear. Trimming took 9 bases from V and 4 from J, leaving 6 bases between them. The CDR3 is 10 amino acids. Germline CDR1 KGHDR, CDR2 SFDVKD. The CDR3 nucleotides are TGTGCCACCCTTATTTACGAGCAGTACTTC. Its translation is CATLIYEQYF.

In the case of this clonotype: Mismatch with germline at one junction end may stem from a read error. This chain uses TRBV7-9 with TRBJ1-1; D remains unclear. Germline V CDR1 and CDR2: SEHNR, FQNEAQ (reference sequence). The length of the CDR3 is 13 residues. CDR3: CASSPYLGTEAFF. For the CDR3, the DNA is TGCGCCAGCAGCCCATATCTAGGAACTGAAGCTTTCTTT.

This clonotype showed up just a few times. The V gene is TRBV7-9, the J gene TRBJ1-4; perhaps TRBD1 as D (6 bases). V lost 3 bases and J 13 bases, leaving 21 bases between the germline ends. The CDR3 extends over 15 amino acids. Germline CDR1 reads SEHNR; CDR2 reads FQNEAQ (reference sequence). CDR3 amino acids: CASSFGDNTGNRLFF. The CDR3 bases are TGTGCCAGCAGCTTTGGGGATAACACAGGGAATAGACTGTTTTTT.

This clonotype has at least ten counts. The chain combines TRBV19 with TRBJ1-5, with TRBD1 identical over 9 bases. V trimming: 6 bases; J trimming: 4 bases; junction bases outside the gene matches: 4. CDR1 is LNHDA and CDR2 is SQIVND in the germline V gene (reference sequence). There are 14 residues in the CDR3. The CDR3 bases are TGTGCCAGTAGCCCGGACAGGGGTAATCAGCCCCAGCATTTT. Its protein is CASSPDRGNQPQHF. Drawing the rest from reference TRBV19 and TRBJ1-5, the complete variable domain is DGGITQSPKYLFRKEGQNVTLSCEQNLNHDAMYWYRQDPGQGLRLIYYSQIVNDFQKGDIAEGYSVSREKKESFPLTVTSAQKNPTAFYLCASSPDRGNQPQHFGDGTRLSIL.

The sample holds a few counts of this clonotype. The chain uses TRBV7-3 and TRBJ1-3; the D gene is possibly TRBD1 (5 bases). This CDR3 comprises 16 residues. V lost 7 bases and J lost 2, with 18 bases in between. Looked up from germline, CDR1 is SGHTA and CDR2 is FQGTGA. The CDR3 loop reads CASTIPPKGTGNTIYF. CDR3 in DNA: TGTGCCAGCACCATCCCCCCCAAGGGGACTGGAAACACCATATATTTT.

This clonotype was found many times. The chain has TRBV4-1 and TRBJ2-5; the match to TRBD2 covers 7 bases. The length of the CDR3 is 18 residues. Germline V CDR1 and CDR2: MGHRA, YSYEKL. J lost 2 bases, V lost 3 bases, and 15 bases had no gene match. The CDR3 loop reads CASSHNGGRGRPQETQYF. CDR3 in DNA: TGCGCCAGCAGCCATAACGGCGGGAGAGGGAGGCCACAAGAGACCCAGTACTTC.

This clonotype was seen many times. CDR3 coding DNA: TGTGCCACCAGTGATTTGATCTCCCCTGGGAGGACCGGGGAGCTGTTTTTT. Protein sequence: CATSDLISPGRTGELFF. The V and J genes are TRBV24-1 and TRBJ2-2; the D gene is possibly TRBD2 (6 bases). This CDR3 is 17 amino acids long. CDR1 and CDR2 (germline): KGHDR, SFDVKD. The V gene lost 0 bases and the J gene lost 5 bases, with 15 bases spanning the gap.

This clonotype has more than one count but fewer than ten. A much larger clone differs from this one at a single base, so this may be a read error. The genes are TRBV12-3 or TRBV12-4 and TRBJ2-2, with D hard to call. Trimming cost V 6 bases and J 10 bases, with 15 bases left between them. The CDR3 covers 13 residues. The CDR3, as DNA: TGTGCCAGCAGCCGGAAGGGCTCCGAGGAGCTGTTTTTT. It yields the protein CASSRKGSEELFF.

The chain is built from TRBV7-2 and TRBJ2-2, with D unresolved. The CDR3 is 15 residues long. CDR1 SGHTA and CDR2 FQGNSA come from the germline V gene. The ends were cut back, 2 bases at V and 0 bases at J, with 7 bases in the middle. The CDR3 DNA is TGTGCCAGCAGCTTACATTTAGCGAACACCGGGGAGCTGTTTTTT. Amino acid sequence: CASSLHLANTGELFF.

The genes are TRBV10-3 and TRBJ2-5, with TRBD1 identical over 8 bases. V lost 5 bases to trimming and J lost 5 bases; unmatched junction nucleotides: 7. Germline V gene lookup returns CDR1 ENHRY and CDR2 SYGVKD. The CDR3 is 14 amino acids. In DNA, the CDR3 is TGTGCCATCAGTTCACAGGGGGGAGTGGAGACCCAGTACTTC. This sequence encodes CAISSQGGVETQYF.

Many counts were recorded for this clonotype. The V gene is TRBV2, the J gene TRBJ1-1, with 7 bases that match TRBD1. The V gene's germline CDR1 is SNHLY and CDR2 FYNNEI. The CDR3 has 14 amino acids. Trimming removed 3 bases from V and 6 bases from J; junction bases left unmatched: 7. The CDR3 coding sequence is TGTGCCAGCAGTGAGTTTGGGCAGGGGGCTGAAGCTTTCTTT. This translates into CASSEFGQGAEAFF. The full variable domain, rest sourced from reference TRBV2 and TRBJ1-1, is EPEVTQTPSHQVTQMGQEVILRCVPISNHLYFYWYRQILGQKVEFLVSFYNNEISEKSEIFDDQFSVERPDGSNFTLKIRSTKLEDSAMYFCASSEFGQGAEAFFGQGTRLTVV.

A word on this clonotype: This clone may be a read error of a much larger clone one base away. The chain is built from TRBV5-4 and TRBJ2-6; D is perhaps TRBD1 (5 bases). V lost 4 bases and J lost 2, with 7 bases in between. CDR1 is SGHNT and CDR2 is YYREEE in the germline V gene (reference sequence). The CDR3 totals 14 residues. This chain's CDR3 is CASSKGAGANVLTF. Here the CDR3 DNA reads TGTGCCAGCAGCAAAGGGGCTGGGGCCAACGTCCTGACTTTC.

In its sample, this clonotype was seen many times. The rearrangement joins TRBV6-5 to TRBJ1-1, with TRBD1 as a possible D gene (5 bases). The V gene lost 3 bases and the J gene lost 5 bases, with 19 bases spanning the gap. This CDR3 is built from 16 residues. Germline V gene lookup returns CDR1 MNHEY and CDR2 SVGAGI. Here the CDR3 reads CASSYLEGLSVTEAFF. The CDR3 nucleotides read TGTGCCAGCAGTTATCTCGAGGGACTCTCGGTAACTGAAGCTTTCTTT.

The CDR3 region is CSASDRRNTEAFF. The DNA for the CDR3 is TGCAGTGCTAGTGACAGGAGGAACACTGAAGCTTTCTTT. This chain joins TRBV20-1 and TRBJ1-1; tentative D call: TRBD1 (6 bases). Trimming took off 3 bases at V and 1 base at J, with 9 bases between the two ends. CDR1 is DFQATT, CDR2 SNEGSKA, per germline (reference sequence). This CDR3 spans 13 amino acids.

A remark on this clonotype: The conserved phenylalanine or tryptophan normally closing the CDR3 is absent here, so this likely arose from a read error. The genes are TRBV6-1 and TRBJ1-6, with D uncertain. The V end was cut by 7 bases, the J end by 0 bases, with 7 bases between. Germline CDR1 reads MNHNS; CDR2 reads SASEGT. CDR3 size: 14 residues. CDR3 nucleotides: TGTGCCAGCAACCAGGTCTCCTATAATTCACCCCTCCACTGT. This encodes CASNQVSYNSPLHC.

The rearrangement joins TRBV6-1 to TRBJ1-2; 9 bases are shared with TRBD1. V was clipped by 8 bases and J by 8 bases; unmatched bases: 9. Germline assignment: CDR1 MNHNS and CDR2 SASEGT. The CDR3 has 13 residues. As DNA, the CDR3 is TGTGCCAGCGGGACAGGGAATAGGAACGGCTACACCTTC. Translating it yields CASGTGNRNGYTF.

This clonotype was detected many times. This sequence joins TRBV7-2 and TRBJ1-6, with TRBD1 identical over 7 bases. The CDR3 is 16 amino acids. Trimming at V came to 5 bases and at J to 7 bases, leaving 11 bases not matched to a gene. The germline V gene encodes CDR1 SGHTA and CDR2 FQGNSA. CDR3 in amino acids: CASSRAGQASNSPLHF. Here the CDR3 DNA reads TGTGCCAGCAGCCGAGCCGGACAGGCTAGCAATTCACCCCTCCACTTT.

There are a few counts of this clonotype. The chain is built from TRBV27 and TRBJ1-6; 9 bases align to TRBD1. The CDR3 has 14 residues. Trimming took 11 bases from V and 9 from J; bases not matched to a gene: 11. Germline V gene sequence: CDR1 MNHEY, CDR2 SMNVEV (reference sequence). CDR3 loop: CAVRPRDRVSPLHF. CDR3 nucleotides: TGTGCCGTCCGGCCTCGGGACAGGGTTTCACCCCTCCACTTT.

Only a few counts were recorded for this clonotype. Mismatch with germline at one junction end may stem from a read error. The V gene is TRBV6-4, the J gene TRBJ1-2; the D gene is possibly TRBD1 (5 bases). CDR3 length: 14 amino acids. The V gene's germline CDR1 is MRHNA and CDR2 SNTAGT. CDR3 amino acids: CASSNSGTDYGYTF. The CDR3 nucleotides read TGTGCCAGCAGTAACTCCGGGACGGACTATGGCTACACCTTC.

The CDR3 region has the DNA TGTGCCATCAGTCCACCGGGACAGGATAATGAAAAACTGTTTTTT. Translating gives CAISPPGQDNEKLFF. The chain joins TRBV10-3 to TRBJ1-4; 8 nucleotides agree with TRBD1. The CDR3 is 15 residues long. J was trimmed by 4 bases and V by 5 bases; bases with no gene match: 6. Germline loops: CDR1 ENHRY, CDR2 SYGVKD.

V and J are TRBV10-3 and TRBJ2-5, with TRBD2 matching 9 bases. CDR1 is ENHRY, CDR2 SYGVKD, per germline. With 10 bases clipped from V and 7 bases from J, the junction kept 31 bases outside the gene matches. CDR3 size: 20 residues. CDR3 nucleotides: TGTGCCACAAGGATAGGGGTTGACGTTGGCCAAGAAGAGACTAGCGGGACCCAGTACTTC. Amino acids: CATRIGVDVGQEETSGTQYF.

V and J are TRBV15 and TRBJ1-2; tentative D call: TRBD1 (6 bases). The CDR3 length is 11 residues. CDR1 and CDR2 (germline): LNHNV, YYDKDF (reference sequence). V lost 9 bases, J lost 4 bases, and 9 bases lay in between. CDR3 nucleotides: TGTGCCACGGACAGTGCCTATGGCTACACCTTC. Its translation: CATDSAYGYTF. Filled out from reference TRBV15 and TRBJ1-2, the complete variable domain reads DAMVIQNPRYQVTQFGKPVTLSCSQTLNHNVMYWYQQKSSQAPKLLFHYYDKDFNNEADTPDNFQSRRPNTSFCFLDIRSPGLGDTAMYLCATDSAYGYTFGSGTRLTVV.

This chain connects TRBV10-3 to TRBJ1-1; TRBD1 is a possible D gene (6 bases). Germline V gene lookup returns CDR1 ENHRY and CDR2 SYGVKD. V lost 0 bases to trimming and J lost 4 bases, with 12 bases between them. This CDR3 is built from 15 residues. CDR3: CAISESETGGTEAFF. The CDR3 coding sequence is TGTGCCATCAGTGAGTCGGAGACAGGTGGCACTGAAGCTTTCTTT.

This clonotype was recorded many times. DNA of the CDR3: TGTGCCAGCAGCCTACTGGGGGAAAAACTGTTTTTT. Its protein product is CASSLLGEKLFF. This rearrangement joins TRBV14 to TRBJ1-4; D is unresolved. CDR1 SGHDN and CDR2 FVKESK come from the germline V gene. Trimming removed 4 bases at V and 8 bases at J, with 8 bases between. CDR3 length: 12 amino acids.

Only a few counts were recorded for this clonotype. The chain has TRBV7-9 and TRBJ2-7; D not certain. The CDR3 runs to 13 residues. Trimming removed 4 bases from V and 12 bases from J, with 19 bases in between. Germline CDR1 and CDR2: SEHNR and FQNEAQ (reference sequence). The CDR3 loop is CASSSSELGRRYF. The CDR3 region has the DNA TGTGCCAGCAGCTCCTCAGAGCTGGGTCGGCGGTACTTC.

This clonotype was picked up many times. The rearrangement links TRBV6-1 to TRBJ1-5; TRBD1 agrees at 9 bases. V was clipped by 7 bases and J by 7 bases; unmatched bases: 5. Germline values: CDR1 MNHNS, CDR2 SASEGT. This CDR3 has 13 amino acids. CDR3 in amino acids: CASMETGGQPQHF. CDR3 nucleotides: TGTGCCAGCATGGAGACAGGGGGACAGCCCCAGCATTTT.

Notes on this clonotype: Relative to the germline gene, one junction end is altered; a read error may explain this. This chain joins TRBV15 and TRBJ2-6; D gene unclear. The CDR3 has 16 residues. Per the germline V gene, CDR1 is LNHNV and CDR2 is YYDKDF (reference sequence). DNA of the CDR3: TGTGCCGCCAGCAGTGGAGTTCACTCTGGGGCCAACGTCCTGACTTTC. It is translated as CAASSGVHSGANVLTF. The full variable domain, its missing parts supplied by reference TRBV15 and TRBJ2-6, is DAMVIQNPRYQVTQFGKPVTLSCSQTLNHNVMYWYQQKSSQAPKLLFHYYDKDFNNEADTPDNFQSRRPNTSFCFLDIRSPGLGDTAMYLCAASSGVHSGANVLTFGAGSRLTVL.

This clonotype showed up just a few times. The junction does not match germline at one end; this may be a read error. J is TRBJ1-1 and V is TRBV10-3, with a possible D match to TRBD1 (6 bases). From germline, CDR1 is ENHRY and CDR2 SYGVKD. This CDR3 spans 15 amino acids. For the CDR3, the DNA is TGTGCCAGCAGTTTATTATCGACAGGGAACACTGAAGCTTTCTTT. Protein product: CASSLLSTGNTEAFF.